The 26 T cell receptor beta chains presented below share a single source sample, sequenced in a study of T cell changes during pregnancy in multiple sclerosis. This table comes from immunoSEQ multiplex PCR, and its TCRdb copy is limited to in-frame clones, with some not included. The sample gives 93,000 or so clones, around 93% of which show up once; approximately 0.99% is in the top ten. The material was peripheral blood, obtained before pregnancy. The receptors originated from a female donor with multiple sclerosis, enrolled in a pregnancy study.

The chain couples TRBV7-9 to TRBJ2-2; D remains ambiguous. Per germline, CDR1 SEHNR and CDR2 FQNEAQ (reference sequence). V lost 5 bases and J lost 0, with 4 bases in between. This CDR3 has 13 amino acids. The CDR3, as DNA: TGTGCCAGCAGCCGGGCGAACACCGGGGAGCTGTTTTTT. Residues: CASSRANTGELFF.

The chain is built from TRBV5-1 and TRBJ1-4; the match to TRBD1 covers 10 bases. The CDR3 covers 16 residues. Per germline, CDR1 SGHRS and CDR2 YFSETQ. V lost 5 bases and J lost 8; bases outside the gene matches: 12. CDR3 nucleotides: TGCGCCAGCAGTTCCACCGGGACAGGGGCTTTAGAAAAACTGTTTTTT. Encoded protein: CASSSTGTGALEKLFF. The full variable domain, rest sourced from reference TRBV5-1 and TRBJ1-4, is KAGVTQTPRYLIKTRGQQVTLSCSPISGHRSVSWYQQTPGQGLQFLFEYFSETQRNKGNFPGRFSGRQFSNSRSEMNVSTLELGDSALYLCASSSTGTGALEKLFFGSGTQLSVL.

The rearrangement uses TRBV18 and TRBJ2-3, with 7 bases lining up with TRBD2. Trimming cost V 4 bases and J 5 bases; bases outside gene matches: 9. Germline values: CDR1 KGHSH, CDR2 LQKENI. The length of the CDR3 is 15 residues. CDR3 in amino acids: CASSLAGAGGDTQYF. The CDR3 bases are TGTGCCAGCTCACTCGCGGGAGCCGGGGGAGATACGCAGTATTTT.

The genes are TRBV2 and TRBJ2-7; unclear D gene. Germline V gene sequence: CDR1 SNHLY, CDR2 FYNNEI. This CDR3 is built from 13 residues. V lost 1 base, J lost 2 bases, and 6 bases lay in between. The CDR3 sequence: CASSEDRTYEQYF. Written as DNA, the CDR3 is TGTGCCAGCAGTGAAGACAGAACCTACGAGCAGTACTTC.

The chain recombines TRBV7-2 with TRBJ2-5, with D maybe TRBD1 (6 bases). CDR3 length equals 16 residues. V was cut by 5 bases and J by 5 bases, with 21 bases left in between. Germline V gene data show CDR1 as SGHTA and CDR2 as FQGNSA. CDR3 nucleotides: TGTGCCAGCAGCACGACAACGACAGGAATATGGGAGACCCAGTACTTC. Translating it yields CASSTTTTGIWETQYF.

The genes are TRBV30 and TRBJ2-7; the match to TRBD2 covers 9 bases. The CDR3 sequence is 15 residues long. The V segment lost 0 bases and the J segment 5 bases; nucleotides outside the gene matches: 8. CDR1 is GTSNPN, CDR2 SVGIG, per germline (reference sequence). CDR3 region: CAWSVPAGGPHEQYF. For the CDR3, the DNA is TGTGCCTGGAGTGTGCCGGCGGGAGGGCCTCACGAGCAGTACTTC.

The chain has TRBV7-9 and TRBJ2-1, with 9 bases matching TRBD1. Germline CDR1 reads SEHNR; CDR2 reads FQNEAQ (reference sequence). V lost 5 bases to trimming and J lost 12 bases; unmatched junction nucleotides: 8. The CDR3 runs to 13 residues. The chain's CDR3 is CASSPGTGWAQFF. CDR3 coding DNA: TGTGCCAGCAGCCCGGGGACAGGGTGGGCGCAGTTCTTC.

The gene calls are TRBV5-4 and TRBJ1-1; maybe TRBD1 (5 bases). The CDR3 runs 14 residues. Trimming left V 2 bases short and J 4 bases short, with 12 bases between. Germline-derived CDR1 and CDR2 are SGHNT and YYREEE (reference sequence). CDR3 in amino acids: CASSFGGVSTEAFF. CDR3 nucleotide sequence: TGTGCCAGCAGCTTTGGAGGGGTTAGCACTGAAGCTTTCTTT.

The chain is built from TRBV5-4 and TRBJ1-1; tentative D call: TRBD1 (6 bases). Germline V gene sequence: CDR1 SGHNT, CDR2 YYREEE (reference sequence). The CDR3 loop spans 13 amino acids. V lost 4 bases to trimming and J lost 6 bases, with 13 bases between them. For the CDR3, the DNA is TGTGCCAGCAGCCGCGGACAGACTCCTGAAGCTTTCTTT. It encodes CASSRGQTPEAFF.

The rearrangement links TRBV6-5 to TRBJ2-1; the D gene is possibly TRBD1 (5 bases). CDR1 and CDR2 from the germline V gene are MNHEY and SVGAGI. V was shortened by 6 bases and J by 7 bases, with 16 bases between the two germline ends. The CDR3 totals 14 residues. The CDR3 protein is CASSLGHVSNEQFF. CDR3 in DNA: TGTGCCAGCAGCCTCGGACATGTCTCAAATGAGCAGTTCTTC.

The J gene is TRBJ1-1, the V gene TRBV5-4; 9 bases are a match to TRBD1. The CDR3 extends over 17 amino acids. Germline assignment: CDR1 SGHNT and CDR2 YYREEE (reference sequence). V was clipped by 4 bases and J by 0 bases; unmatched bases: 10. CDR3: CASSQQQGAEMNTEAFF. CDR3 DNA: TGTGCCAGCAGCCAACAACAGGGGGCGGAAATGAACACTGAAGCTTTCTTT.

V usage is TRBV4-2 and J usage is TRBJ2-1; unclear D gene. Per the germline V gene, CDR1 is LGHNA and CDR2 is YNFKEQ. CDR3 length equals 14 residues. V was trimmed by 2 bases and J by 5 bases, leaving 10 bases between them. Written as DNA, the CDR3 is TGTGCCAGCAGCCAAAGAGGCGGAGACAATGAGCAGTTCTTC. It codes for CASSQRGGDNEQFF.

This rearrangement joins TRBV13 to TRBJ2-1, with 7 bases identical to TRBD1. Germline trimming cut 2 bases from V and 0 bases from J; bases unmatched to any gene: 1. CDR1 and CDR2 (germline): PRHDT, FYEKMQ (reference sequence). This CDR3 has 15 amino acids. CDR3 region: CASSLSGGSYNEQFF. Here the CDR3 DNA reads TGTGCCAGCAGCTTATCAGGGGGCTCCTACAATGAGCAGTTCTTC.

This clone was seen once. This chain joins TRBV4-3 and TRBJ2-3; unclear D gene. The CDR3 consists of 14 residues. Germline CDR1 LGHNA, CDR2 YSLEER. V was cut by 2 bases and J by 1 base, with 7 bases left in between. In DNA form, the CDR3 reads TGCGCCAGCAGCCAAACATTTCGCACAGATACGCAGTATTTT. It translates to CASSQTFRTDTQYF.

V usage is TRBV5-1 and J usage is TRBJ1-2; tentative D call: TRBD1 (5 bases). The CDR3 loop spans 14 amino acids. Trimming cost V 0 bases and J 6 bases, with 12 bases left between them. Germline assignment: CDR1 SGHRS and CDR2 YFSETQ. The CDR3: CASSLDAGEDGYTF. The DNA of the CDR3 is TGCGCCAGCAGCTTGGATGCGGGGGAGGATGGCTACACCTTC.

The genes are TRBV30 and TRBJ2-3; 9 bases match TRBD2. The CDR3 length is 17 residues. After removal of 0 bases from V and 3 bases from J, the junction contained 10 bases not matched to a gene. Germline V lookup: CDR1 GTSNPN, CDR2 SVGIG (reference sequence). The CDR3 coding sequence is TGTGCCTGGAGTGTAGCGGGTAGCGGGAGAGGTACAGATACGCAGTATTTT. Translation: CAWSVAGSGRGTDTQYF.

This chain connects TRBV4-2 to TRBJ2-7; 10 bases agree with TRBD2. V lost 1 base, J lost 2 bases, and 2 bases stayed unmatched. Looked up from germline, CDR1 is LGHNA and CDR2 is YNFKEQ. The CDR3 contains 15 residues. The CDR3: CASSQGAGGPYEQYF. The CDR3 DNA reads as TGTGCCAGCAGCCAAGGAGCGGGAGGGCCCTACGAGCAGTACTTC.

This chain links TRBV9 with TRBJ2-7, with D maybe TRBD2 (5 bases). CDR1 and CDR2 (germline): SGDLS, YYNGEE. The V gene lost 3 bases and the J gene lost 4 bases, with 17 bases spanning the gap. The CDR3 totals 15 residues. The CDR3 bases are TGTGCCAGCAGCGAAACCGGGGTGACCCCATACGAGCAGTACTTC. It encodes CASSETGVTPYEQYF.

The J gene is TRBJ2-5, the V gene TRBV11-1; no clear D. V was pared by 5 bases and J by 2 bases, with 18 bases between. There are 16 residues in the CDR3. Per the germline V gene, CDR1 is SGHAT and CDR2 is FQDESV (reference sequence). The CDR3 spells CASSPRLQLLQETQYF. Here the CDR3 DNA reads TGTGCCAGCAGCCCTAGGCTGCAACTCCTTCAAGAGACCCAGTACTTC. Supplemented by reference TRBV11-1 and TRBJ2-5, the full variable domain reads EAEVAQSPRYKITEKSQAVAFWCDPISGHATLYWYRQILGQGPELLVQFQDESVVDDSQLPKDRFSAERLKGVDSTLKIQPAELGDSAMYLCASSPRLQLLQETQYFGPGTRLLVL.

The chain links TRBV6-6 to TRBJ1-1, with 7 positions matching TRBD1. This CDR3 spans 12 amino acids. Trimming at V came to 5 bases and at J to 6 bases, leaving 3 bases not matched to a gene. From germline, CDR1 is MNHNY and CDR2 SVGAGI (reference sequence). The CDR3 sequence: CASSRQGPEAFF. As DNA, the CDR3 is TGTGCCAGCAGTCGACAGGGCCCTGAAGCTTTCTTT.

J is TRBJ2-6 and V is TRBV6-5, with D unclear. Germline loops: CDR1 MNHEY, CDR2 SVGAGI. V lost 3 bases and J 0 bases, leaving 3 bases between the germline ends. The CDR3 covers 14 residues. This CDR3 is CASSYYSGANVLTF. CDR3 nucleotide sequence: TGTGCCAGCAGTTATTACTCTGGGGCCAACGTCCTGACTTTC.

This chain links TRBV4-3 with TRBJ1-3, with 8 nucleotides matching TRBD1. Germline assignment: CDR1 LGHNA and CDR2 YSLEER. The CDR3 has 18 residues. Trimming removed 3 bases from V and 1 base from J; junction bases left unmatched: 11. The CDR3 nucleotides are TGCGCCAGCAGCCAGCAGGGTATGACAGGGGTTTCTGGAAACACCATATATTTT. Translated, it gives CASSQQGMTGVSGNTIYF.

CDR3 coding DNA: TGTGCCAGCAGCGAAGGGACTGTCTCCTACGAGCAGTACTTC. Amino acids: CASSEGTVSYEQYF. The gene calls are TRBV7-2 and TRBJ2-7, with D perhaps matching TRBD2 (6 bases). The CDR3 is 14 amino acids. Trimming took 5 bases from V and 0 from J, leaving 11 bases between them. Germline CDR1 reads SGHTA; CDR2 reads FQGNSA.

The chain recombines TRBV4-1 with TRBJ2-5, with TRBD2 as a possible D gene (6 bases). V was trimmed by 11 bases and J by 5 bases, leaving 15 bases between them. There are 12 residues in the CDR3. Germline V gene data show CDR1 as MGHRA and CDR2 as YSYEKL. The CDR3 sequence is CAQRAGNETQYF. CDR3 nucleotide sequence: TGCGCCCAGCGGGCAGGGAATGAGACCCAGTACTTC.

The chain uses TRBV6-5 and TRBJ2-3, with no clear D. This CDR3 has 13 residues. Trimming shortened V by 2 bases and J by 2 bases, and 5 bases separated the two germline ends. The germline V gene encodes CDR1 MNHEY and CDR2 SVGAGI. CDR3 DNA sequence: TGTGCCAGCAGTTACCCATCCACAGATACGCAGTATTTT. Amino acids: CASSYPSTDTQYF.

The chain couples TRBV27 to TRBJ1-4, with D perhaps TRBD1 (5 bases). Trimming took off 3 bases at V and 7 bases at J, with 12 bases between the two ends. CDR1 is MNHEY and CDR2 is SMNVEV in the germline V gene (reference sequence). The CDR3 is 14 residues long. CDR3 nucleotides: TGTGCCAGCAGTTTTTCAGGGTTAGGTGAAAAACTGTTTTTT. It translates to CASSFSGLGEKLFF.